The clone carrying this T cell receptor (beta chain) came up many times. Its antigen is still unknown. The data were taken from a study of human T cells and chemical hapten exposure. Unique molecular identifiers were attached to individual cDNA molecules within the library. MiXCR, run by TCRdb on the RACE reads, gives a single entry per CDR3 protein. Of 100,000 to 150,000 distinct CDR3 sequences listed, around 8.2% are singletons. V shed 4 bases and J 3 bases; nucleotides not matched to a gene: 4. The CDR3 is made up of 15 amino acids. Looked up from germline, CDR1 is SGHKS and CDR2 is YYEKEE (reference sequence). Whole-study results and caveats: TCRs above 1 in 1000 frequency did not change with DPC sensitization.

Time point defined: healthy volunteer bleed at 2 weeks. Total RNA came from unfractionated whole blood. This TCR was sampled from a male donor in good health. Some clones in this sample may be carry-over from other donors' samples. Sequenced: whole blood. The gene calls are TRBV5-5 and TRBJ2-2; 9 bases line up with TRBD1. CDR3 nucleotides: TGTGCCAGCAGCGCCGGGACAGGGTACACCGGGGAGCTGTTTTTT. This sequence encodes CASSAGTGYTGELFF.